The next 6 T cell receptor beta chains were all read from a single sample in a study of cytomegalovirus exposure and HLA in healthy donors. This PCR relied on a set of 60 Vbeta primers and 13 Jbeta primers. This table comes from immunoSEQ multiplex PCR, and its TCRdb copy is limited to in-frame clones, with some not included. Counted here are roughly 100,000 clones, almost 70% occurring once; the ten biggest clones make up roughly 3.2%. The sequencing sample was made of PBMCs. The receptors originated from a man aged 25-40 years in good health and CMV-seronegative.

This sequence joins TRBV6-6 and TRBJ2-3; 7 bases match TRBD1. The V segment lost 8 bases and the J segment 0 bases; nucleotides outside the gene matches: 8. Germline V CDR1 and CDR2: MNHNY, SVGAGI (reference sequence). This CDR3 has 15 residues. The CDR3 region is CASGEQGSSTDTQYF. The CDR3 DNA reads TGTGCCAGCGGCGAACAGGGGTCTAGCACAGATACGCAGTATTTT.

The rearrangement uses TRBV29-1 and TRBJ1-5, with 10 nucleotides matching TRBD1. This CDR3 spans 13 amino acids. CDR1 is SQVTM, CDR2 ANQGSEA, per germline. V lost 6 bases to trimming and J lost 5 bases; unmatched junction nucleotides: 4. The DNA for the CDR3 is TGCAGCGTGGGACAGGGGCTTGATCAGCCCCAGCATTTT. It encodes CSVGQGLDQPQHF. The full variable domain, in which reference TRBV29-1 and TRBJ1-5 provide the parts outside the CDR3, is SAVISQKPSRDICQRGTSLTIQCQVDSQVTMMFWYRQQPGQSLTLIATANQGSEATYESGFVIDKFPISRPNLTFSTLTVSNMSPEDSSIYLCSVGQGLDQPQHFGDGTRLSIL.

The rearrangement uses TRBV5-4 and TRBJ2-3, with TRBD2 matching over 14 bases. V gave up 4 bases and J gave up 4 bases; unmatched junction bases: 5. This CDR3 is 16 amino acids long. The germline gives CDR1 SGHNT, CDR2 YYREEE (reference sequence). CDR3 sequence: CASSAGTSGSADTQYF. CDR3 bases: TGTGCCAGCAGCGCCGGGACTAGCGGGAGCGCAGATACGCAGTATTTT.

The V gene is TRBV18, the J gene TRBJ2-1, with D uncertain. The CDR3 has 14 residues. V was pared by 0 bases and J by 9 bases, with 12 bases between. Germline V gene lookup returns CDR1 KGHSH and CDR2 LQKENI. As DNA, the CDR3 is TGTGCCAGCTCACCACCCAGCGTCGGCGGTGAGCAGTTCTTC. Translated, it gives CASSPPSVGGEQFF.

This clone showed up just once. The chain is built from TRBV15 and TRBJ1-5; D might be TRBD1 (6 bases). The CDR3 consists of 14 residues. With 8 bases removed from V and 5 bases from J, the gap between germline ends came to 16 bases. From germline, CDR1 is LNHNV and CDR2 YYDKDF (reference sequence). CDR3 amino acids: CATGAQGRYQPQHF. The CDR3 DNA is TGTGCCACCGGGGCCCAGGGGCGGTATCAGCCCCAGCATTTT.

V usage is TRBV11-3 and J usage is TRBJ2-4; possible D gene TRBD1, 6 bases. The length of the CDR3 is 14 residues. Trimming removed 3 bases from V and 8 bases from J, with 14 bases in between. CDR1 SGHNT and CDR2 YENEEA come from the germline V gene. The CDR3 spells CASSFEDRKDIQYF. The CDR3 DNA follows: TGTGCCAGCAGCTTTGAGGACAGAAAGGACATTCAGTACTTC.